The following is a T cell receptor beta chain sequence with its context. Its antigen is unidentified. The culture ran for roughly ten days before CD4+ T cells were isolated. The cohort was immunized with two doses of either the BNT162b2 or mRNA-1273 vaccine. Cultures received IL-2 medium that replaced half the medium on days 3 and 7. This table comes from immunoSEQ multiplex PCR, and its TCRdb copy is limited to in-frame clones, with some not included. The table lists about 73,000 clones, 73% of them singletons, with approximately 2.2% in the top ten. The V and J ends lost 1 base and 10 bases respectively, with 13 bases between them. Germline-derived CDR1 and CDR2 are LGHDT and YNNKEL (reference sequence). The CDR3 is made up of 13 amino acids. The data were obtained in a study of vaccination effects on CD4 cells after COVID-19. Study conclusions and caveats: Small numbers of convalescent patients limited the study. It also lacked early post-infection timepoints.

The sequence came from a human donor who received a COVID-19 vaccine. V and J are TRBV3-1 (or the pseudogene TRBV3-2) and TRBJ1-1; D remains unclear. The sample was CD4+ T cells from PBMCs cultured without peptide, taken after COVID-19 vaccination. CDR3 sequence reads: CASSQVGGYGAFF. As DNA, the CDR3 is TGTGCCAGCAGCCAAGTAGGAGGGTACGGAGCTTTCTTT.